This T cell receptor beta chain was recovered during a study of blood T cell repertoires in COVID-19 (dated by TCRdb to 2020 to 2021). Regarding the study in general: Samples covering the acute and convalescent phases of COVID-19 were provided by collaborators in the United States, Italy and Spain. The repertoires were made available in a free public database intended to serve as a resource for research on the immune response to SARS-CoV-2. Where HLA class I and class II types were available, the types were taken from metadata supplied by the sample provider, not from assay-based typing. The material from the prospective study consisted of cDNA or gDNA derived from T cells, B-cell-depleted T cells, or PBMCs. The samples were drawn from the first 160 participants of the ongoing ImmuneRACE study and from 1,254 subjects provided by 6 global collaborators. A de-identified subject ID, COVID-19 status, age in years and sex were almost always included in the sample metadata. The dataset comprised deeply sampled blood TCRbeta repertoires from subjects exposed to, actively infected with, or recovered from COVID-19.

The study at large found these results: The amount of clinical and demographic metadata varied by source and participant and was provided uncurated.

Each collaborating institution followed its own protocols to collect whole blood in K2EDTA tubes. Collaborator samples were shipped for TCRbeta analysis as frozen whole blood, isolated PBMCs, or DNA extracted from either sample type. V is clipped by 3 bases and J by 6 bases, and the sequence between their germline boundaries is 11 bases long. From the cysteine through the phenylalanine, the CDR3 covers 13 amino acids. The entry retains the CDR3 DNA only, 39 bases that are in frame from base 1. Via the germline V gene, CDR1 is KGHSH and CDR2 LQKENI. As regards this clone: Its target antigen remains unknown. Per-base quality was not reported, and no clone a single base away is much larger than it.

The immunoSEQ Assay, a bias-controlled multiplex PCR, was used to amplify TCRbeta CDR3 regions from genomic DNA. In the original analysis: The number of nucleated cells in each sample was estimated by amplification of reference gene primers within the assay. To quantify the absolute abundance of each unique TCRbeta CDR3 rearrangement, sequence reads were collapsed and filtered. Productive Simpson clonality was computed per sample as the square root of Simpson's diversity index over productive rearrangements. TCRdb took this table from immuneACCESS and kept in-frame rearrangements with V and J called. Such tables lack part of the clones; where checked against another copy, unresolved V genes explain under half of the gap, and the rest is unexplained. V, J and clone size derive from that table, while D and trimming were established from the DNA sequence. Counted in this sample were 75,000 to 85,000 clones; roughly 82% of them appeared once. The top ten hold less than 8.5% of the sample.

The V and J genes are TRBV18 and TRBJ1-2; the D gene lacks a confident call. This receptor was identified in a human donor in a cohort sampled during active COVID-19. The sequenced sample was peripheral blood. This receptor has the CDR3 CASSPNIRDGYTF. The sequence in DNA is TGTGCCAGCTCACCTAATATACGAGATGGCTACACCTTC. Supplemented by the reference TRBV18 and TRBJ1-2 proteins around the CDR3, the complete variable domain is NAGVMQNPRHLVRRRGQEARLRCSPMKGHSHVYWYRQLPEEGLKFMVYLQKENIIDESGMPKERFSAEFPKEGPSILRIQQVVRGDSAAYFCASSPNIRDGYTFGSGTRLTVV.